This note documents a single T cell receptor beta chain sequence. The data stem from a study of monozygotic twins with inflammatory bowel disease. Researchers isolated total RNA from whole blood without sorting T cells. Eight cDNA synthesis reactions were run for every sample. Template switching incorporated UMIs with a 6-nucleotide sample barcode. Nested PCRs (16 and 9 cycles, two total) were applied to TCRalpha and TCRbeta cDNA. TCRdb reprocessed the 5' RACE reads, with one entry per CDR3 protein and no DNA. The sample data list around 410,000 distinct CDR3 sequences. CDR1 is MDHEN, CDR2 SYDVKM, per germline. The CDR3 sequence is 16 residues long.

The gene calls are TRBV28 and TRBJ1-2. This sequence was found in a human donor with ulcerative colitis or Crohn's disease, or a healthy co-twin of an affected twin (not recorded which). Sequencing was carried out using blood. The CDR3 loop reads CASSLHTSGANYGYTF.